This T cell receptor beta chain appears in the sequencing data of a study of CD8 T cells in Susac syndrome. Regarding the study as a whole: Regarding the TCR sequencing and HLA analysis, the study admitted that a relatively small number of individuals were involved.

On this clonotype: What it binds is not known.

With random hexamers, about 0.45 to 1 ug RNA was reverse transcribed. TCR beta CDR3 was amplified by immunoSEQ covering 54 Vbeta and 13 Jbeta. Each CDR3 protein gets one entry after TCRdb re-called the immunoSEQ multiplex PCR reads with MiXCR. The table shows approximately 140,000 distinct CDR3 sequences, with roughly 95% occurring only once. Germline CDR1 DFQATT, CDR2 SNEGSKA (reference sequence). J lost 6 bases, V lost 3 bases, and 12 bases had no gene match. The CDR3 is made up of 17 amino acids. TCR beta was sequenced from blood CD8+ and CD4+ T cells. Through negative isolation, CD4+ and CD8+ T cells were obtained, while TEMRA cells were enriched using FACS.

The J gene is TRBJ1-6, the V gene TRBV20-1; 9 bases align to TRBD1. The sample taken for sequencing was CD4+ T cells from PBMCs. The sequence was collected from a human donor with multiple sclerosis. The CDR3 here is CSASPIRQGVGNSPLHF. Here the CDR3 DNA reads TGCAGTGCTAGTCCTATTCGACAGGGGGTTGGTAATTCACCCCTCCACTTT.